The 31 T cell receptor beta chains below all came from one sample that was sequenced in a study of shared clonotypes between healthy human individuals. Produced via immunoSEQ multiplex PCR; TCRdb's table is partial and in-frame only. The sample has fewer than 1.8 million clones; approximately 98.5% are singletons. The sequenced sample consisted of naive CD4+ T cells sorted from blood. Subset in this sample: CD45RA+ positively selected. All receptors derive from a man aged 25 to 45 in good health.

The chain combines TRBV5-1 with TRBJ1-4; 9 nucleotides match TRBD1. This CDR3 has 15 amino acids. Germline loops: CDR1 SGHRS, CDR2 YFSETQ. After removal of 4 bases from V and 4 bases from J, the junction contained 5 bases not matched to a gene. CDR3 amino acids: CASSLGQGFNEKLFF. The CDR3 DNA follows: TGCGCCAGCAGCCTGGGACAGGGTTTTAATGAAAAACTGTTTTTT.

V is TRBV10-3 and J is TRBJ2-1; 11 positions match TRBD2. Germline V gene data show CDR1 as ENHRY and CDR2 as SYGVKD. J gave up 8 bases and V 10 bases, and 4 bases lay outside the gene matches. The CDR3 runs 12 residues. The DNA for the CDR3 is TGTGCCACAACTAGCGGGAGACATGAGCAGTTCTTC. Its translation is CATTSGRHEQFF.

The DNA for the CDR3 is TGCGCCAGCAGCCAAGTGGGACTAGCGGGAGGAACAGATACGCAGTATTTT. It is translated as CASSQVGLAGGTDTQYF. V is TRBV4-3 and J is TRBJ2-3, with 15 bases that match TRBD2. Per germline, CDR1 LGHNA and CDR2 YSLEER. J was trimmed by 3 bases and V by 1 base; bases with no gene match: 2. The CDR3 totals 17 residues.

The CDR3: CASSPTSGKYNEQFF. The CDR3 coding sequence is TGTGCCAGCAGTCCCACGAGCGGGAAATACAATGAGCAGTTCTTC. J is TRBJ2-1 and V is TRBV9; 7 nucleotides line up with TRBD2. Unmatched junction bases numbered 9, after V lost 5 bases and J lost 4 bases. The CDR3 has 15 amino acids. Germline values: CDR1 SGDLS, CDR2 YYNGEE.

This sequence joins TRBV7-3 and TRBJ2-7; 7 bases map to TRBD2. V dropped 2 bases and J dropped 3; count of bases not matched to a gene: 7. Germline V gives CDR1 SGHTA, CDR2 FQGTGA. The CDR3 runs to 15 residues. CDR3 protein: CASSLSSGIDYEQYF. The CDR3 bases are TGTGCCAGCAGCTTATCGAGCGGGATCGACTACGAGCAGTACTTC.

This clone was counted once. This sequence joins TRBV5-1 and TRBJ2-7, with a possible D match to TRBD2 (6 bases). Between the trimmed V and J ends, which lost 4 bases and 6 bases, there was a span of 17 bases. The CDR3 runs to 14 residues. Germline V gene data show CDR1 as SGHRS and CDR2 as YFSETQ. Written as DNA, the CDR3 is TGCGCCAGCAGCCCCAGGAGGGGAAGCCTCGAGCAGTACTTC. Its translation is CASSPRRGSLEQYF.

The CDR3 sequence is CASSPTQLAGLSDTQYF. The CDR3, as DNA: TGTGCCAGCTCACCTACCCAACTAGCGGGTCTGTCAGATACGCAGTATTTT. This chain connects TRBV18 to TRBJ2-3; 9 bases fit TRBD2. Trimming at V came to 3 bases and at J to 4 bases, leaving 11 bases not matched to a gene. The CDR3 consists of 17 residues. Looked up from germline, CDR1 is KGHSH and CDR2 is LQKENI.

The table lists this clone with a count of one. The chain carries TRBV11-2 and TRBJ2-7; 8 bases are a match to TRBD1. The length of the CDR3 is 15 residues. After removal of 5 bases from V and 2 bases from J, the junction contained 8 bases not matched to a gene. The germline V gene has CDR1 SGHAT and CDR2 FQNNGV. The CDR3 loop reads CASSPTDRVAYEQYF. The CDR3 nucleotides read TGTGCCAGCAGCCCGACGGACAGGGTCGCCTACGAGCAGTACTTC. The full variable domain, in which reference TRBV11-2 and TRBJ2-7 provide the parts outside the CDR3, is EAGVAQSPRYKIIEKRQSVAFWCNPISGHATLYWYQQILGQGPKLLIQFQNNGVVDDSQLPKDRFSAERLKGVDSTLKIQPAKLEDSAVYLCASSPTDRVAYEQYFGPGTRLTVT.

The chain is built from TRBV7-2 and TRBJ2-1; 13 nucleotides align to TRBD2. CDR1 is SGHTA, CDR2 FQGNSA, per germline. The junction had 11 bases not matched to a gene; V was cut back by 4 bases and J by 8 bases. The CDR3 is 17 residues long. CDR3 coding DNA: TGTGCCAGCAGCTCGAGTTGGACTAGCGGGAGAGGCTATGAGCAGTTCTTC. It translates to CASSSSWTSGRGYEQFF.

This rearrangement joins TRBV2 to TRBJ1-2; 12 bases fit TRBD1. CDR3 length: 15 residues. V lost 6 bases, J lost 7 bases, and 9 bases stayed unmatched. Germline CDR1 is SNHLY and CDR2 is FYNNEI. The CDR3 DNA reads TGTGCCAGCAGAATCGACCGGGACAGGGGGCCTGGCTACACCTTC. Translating gives CASRIDRDRGPGYTF.

The chain couples TRBV5-1 to TRBJ2-2; 7 bases match TRBD2. CDR3 size: 16 residues. Germline V gene lookup returns CDR1 SGHRS and CDR2 YFSETQ. With 0 bases clipped from V and 2 bases from J, the junction kept 4 bases outside the gene matches. The CDR3, as DNA: TGCGCCAGCAGCTTGGTTCCGGGACTAAACACCGGGGAGCTGTTTTTT. Amino acids: CASSLVPGLNTGELFF.

The genes are TRBV5-4 and TRBJ2-3; TRBD2 aligns across 9 bases. This CDR3 is 16 amino acids long. The V segment lost 4 bases and the J segment 1 base; nucleotides outside the gene matches: 7. Germline V lookup: CDR1 SGHNT, CDR2 YYREEE (reference sequence). The CDR3 spells CASSQGQREGTDTQYF. CDR3 nucleotide sequence: TGTGCCAGCAGCCAGGGTCAGCGGGAGGGCACAGATACGCAGTATTTT.

The gene calls are TRBV9 and TRBJ1-5, with a weak D call TRBD1 (6 bases). V lost 4 bases, J lost 4 bases, and 15 bases lay in between. This CDR3 has 15 residues. Germline V gene data show CDR1 as SGDLS and CDR2 as YYNGEE. CDR3 DNA: TGTGCCAGCAGCACCGGAGGGGGAGCAAATCAGCCCCAGCATTTT. Translation: CASSTGGGANQPQHF.

The rearrangement links TRBV29-1 to TRBJ2-5; 10 nucleotides line up with TRBD1. J gave up 5 bases and V 6 bases, and 12 bases lay outside the gene matches. The germline gives CDR1 SQVTM, CDR2 ANQGSEA. This CDR3 spans 15 amino acids. CDR3 region: CSVATGTGVGETQYF. Written as DNA, the CDR3 is TGCAGCGTCGCCACCGGGACAGGGGTCGGGGAGACCCAGTACTTC.

V and J are TRBV19 and TRBJ1-5; D gene unclear. V dropped 2 bases and J dropped 3 bases, with 8 bases sitting between them. The CDR3 has 14 residues. The germline CDR1 and CDR2 sequences are LNHDA and SQIVND (reference sequence). CDR3 coding DNA: TGTGCCAGTAGTATATTAGGAGTCAATCAGCCCCAGCATTTT. It translates to CASSILGVNQPQHF.

J is TRBJ2-7 and V is TRBV5-1; 7 bases line up with TRBD1. In germline, CDR1 is SGHRS, CDR2 YFSETQ. The CDR3 runs 14 residues. V shed 4 bases and J 6 bases; nucleotides not matched to a gene: 10. The CDR3, as DNA: TGCGCCAGCAGCCGGGACAGCAAACTCGGCGAGCAGTACTTC. Its protein is CASSRDSKLGEQYF.

This clone has only one observation. The gene calls are TRBV30 and TRBJ1-1; no clear D. The CDR3 contains 12 residues. CDR1 is GTSNPN and CDR2 is SVGIG in the germline V gene (reference sequence). Trimming shortened V by 5 bases and J by 4 bases, and 11 bases separated the two germline ends. Here the CDR3 reads CAWGRDGTEAFF. CDR3 bases: TGTGCCTGGGGGAGGGATGGCACTGAAGCTTTCTTT.

The genes are TRBV7-9 and TRBJ2-7; the D is unclear. Trimming took off 1 base at V and 7 bases at J, with 8 bases between the two ends. The CDR3 consists of 12 residues. Germline V gene lookup returns CDR1 SEHNR and CDR2 FQNEAQ (reference sequence). CDR3 loop: CASSLGFGEQYF. The CDR3 DNA follows: TGTGCCAGCAGCTTAGGTTTCGGGGAGCAGTACTTC.

The chain carries TRBV6-5 and TRBJ2-3; D not resolved. The CDR3 spans 14 residues. Germline V gives CDR1 MNHEY, CDR2 SVGAGI. V was shortened by 6 bases and J by 4 bases, with 14 bases between the two germline ends. CDR3 sequence reads: CASRHDFRADTQYF. CDR3 nucleotide sequence: TGTGCCAGCAGACATGACTTTCGGGCAGATACGCAGTATTTT.

The chain couples TRBV7-2 to TRBJ1-1; 8 bases are shared with TRBD1. The germline gives CDR1 SGHTA, CDR2 FQGNSA. V was pared by 5 bases and J by 5 bases, with 4 bases of the junction left unmatched. This CDR3 contains 13 residues. The CDR3 is CASSPRGRTEAFF. The CDR3 bases are TGTGCCAGCAGCCCCAGGGGGCGGACTGAAGCTTTCTTT.

V usage is TRBV30 and J usage is TRBJ1-1; D is unresolved. The CDR3 runs to 10 residues. Germline CDR1 reads GTSNPN; CDR2 reads SVGIG (reference sequence). The V end lost 5 bases, the J end lost 8 bases, and 9 bases lay between the germline ends. CDR3 DNA: TGTGCCTGGGGGCTGAGGGAAGCTTTCTTT. Amino acids: CAWGLREAFF.

The chain has TRBV19 and TRBJ2-1; 7 bases map to TRBD1. The germline gives CDR1 LNHDA, CDR2 SQIVND (reference sequence). The CDR3 is 16 amino acids. The junction had 10 bases not matched to a gene; V was cut back by 4 bases and J by 4 bases. The CDR3, as DNA: TGTGCCAGTAGTAGGAGCGACAGGGTAAATTACAATGAGCAGTTCTTC. This gives the protein CASSRSDRVNYNEQFF.

The J gene is TRBJ2-7, the V gene TRBV27, with a possible D match to TRBD1 (6 bases). Germline lookup yields CDR1 MNHEY and CDR2 SMNVEV (reference sequence). V was shortened by 8 bases and J by 3 bases, with 20 bases between the two germline ends. This CDR3 region has 15 residues. The CDR3 coding sequence is TGTGCCAGCTCTACCTTGCGGAACAGGGACTACGAGCAGTACTTC. The encoded protein is CASSTLRNRDYEQYF.

The J gene is TRBJ2-7, the V gene TRBV11-2, with 8 positions matching TRBD2. Germline CDR1 reads SGHAT; CDR2 reads FQNNGV. The CDR3 runs 16 residues. Trimming removed 1 base from V and 4 bases from J; junction bases left unmatched: 9. CDR3 nucleotides: TGTGCCAGCAGCTTAGTTGGACTAGCCGGGAGATACGAGCAGTACTTC. Translated, it gives CASSLVGLAGRYEQYF.

The chain recombines TRBV5-6 with TRBJ1-2; D is perhaps TRBD1 (6 bases). With 1 base removed from V and 2 bases from J, the gap between germline ends came to 12 bases. There are 15 residues in the CDR3. CDR1 is SGHDT, CDR2 YYEEEE, per germline. The CDR3 DNA reads TGTGCCAGCAGCTTGTATCAGGGGCTAAACTATGGCTACACCTTC. It translates to CASSLYQGLNYGYTF.

The V and J genes are TRBV18 and TRBJ1-4; D is undetermined. This CDR3 contains 15 residues. The V end lost 3 bases, the J end lost 6 bases, and 14 bases lay between the germline ends. The germline CDR1 and CDR2 sequences are KGHSH and LQKENI. The CDR3 DNA reads as TGTGCCAGCTCACCTACTATCTTGGAGGATGAAAAACTGTTTTTT. Its translation is CASSPTILEDEKLFF.

This clone was seen once. The rearrangement joins TRBV11-2 to TRBJ1-1, with D unclear. V lost 2 bases, J lost 4 bases, and 11 bases lay in between. This CDR3 comprises 14 residues. Germline lookup yields CDR1 SGHAT and CDR2 FQNNGV. CDR3 sequence reads: CASSLTSGSTEAFF. The CDR3 DNA follows: TGTGCCAGCAGCTTAACGTCCGGGAGCACTGAAGCTTTCTTT.

V usage is TRBV29-1 and J usage is TRBJ2-7; 11 nucleotides line up with TRBD1. Trimming cost V 7 bases and J 2 bases; bases outside gene matches: 1. The CDR3 covers 12 residues. Germline loops: CDR1 SQVTM, CDR2 ANQGSEA. As DNA, the CDR3 is TGCAGCGGGGGACAGGGGGCCTACGAGCAGTACTTC. Its protein is CSGGQGAYEQYF.

V and J are TRBV7-2 and TRBJ2-3; D gene unclear. The V gene lost 9 bases and the J gene lost 2 bases, with 9 bases spanning the gap. This CDR3 comprises 12 residues. Germline V gene sequence: CDR1 SGHTA, CDR2 FQGNSA. CDR3 sequence (DNA): TGTGCCAGTGGGCGCCACACAGATACGCAGTATTTT. Amino acids: CASGRHTDTQYF.

The J gene is TRBJ1-2, the V gene TRBV5-1; 9 nucleotides agree with TRBD1. CDR3 size: 15 residues. Looked up from germline, CDR1 is SGHRS and CDR2 is YFSETQ. Trimming at V came to 0 bases and at J to 8 bases, leaving 8 bases not matched to a gene. The CDR3 bases are TGCGCCAGCAGCTTGGTCATCACAGGGGGCGACGGCTACACCTTC. It is translated as CASSLVITGGDGYTF.

The table lists this clone with a count of one. Other DNA sequences in this sample translate to the same CDR3. The chain employs TRBV4-3 and TRBJ2-2, with no clear D. Trimming took off 0 bases at V and 2 bases at J, with 4 bases between the two ends. The CDR3 is made up of 14 amino acids. CDR1 is LGHNA, CDR2 YSLEER, per germline. DNA of the CDR3: TGCGCCAGCAGCCAAGAACAAAACACCGGGGAGCTGTTTTTT. It specifies CASSQEQNTGELFF.